These 26 T cell receptor beta chains were all obtained from the same sample, sequenced in a study of cytomegalovirus exposure and HLA in healthy donors. The PCR contained 60 Vbeta and 13 Jbeta primers. Clones were read by immunoSEQ multiplex PCR, and TCRdb kept only the in-frame ones, dropping some. The listing contains around 210,000 clones. Sequencing was done on a sample of PBMCs. These TCRs come from a woman aged 25-40 years in good health and CMV-seropositive.

The chain carries TRBV6-1 and TRBJ1-6, with 11 bases lining up with TRBD1. Unmatched junction bases numbered 2, after V lost 7 bases and J lost 6 bases. The length of the CDR3 is 14 residues. Germline assignment: CDR1 MNHNS and CDR2 SASEGT. CDR3 region: CASTGTGGNSPLHF. In DNA, the CDR3 is TGTGCCAGCACCGGGACAGGGGGTAATTCACCCCTCCACTTT.

The rearrangement joins TRBV6-1 to TRBJ2-5; 10 bases fit TRBD2. With V trimmed by 4 bases and J by 5 bases, 10 bases remained unmatched. CDR3 length: 16 amino acids. In germline, CDR1 is MNHNS, CDR2 SASEGT. CDR3 sequence reads: CASSVRAGGYLETQYF. CDR3 in DNA: TGTGCCAGCAGTGTTAGAGCGGGAGGGTATCTGGAGACCCAGTACTTC.

The chain combines TRBV25-1 with TRBJ1-1; weak D call: TRBD1 (6 bases). CDR1 is MGHDK and CDR2 is SYGVNS in the germline V gene. The ends were cut back, 3 bases at V and 6 bases at J, with 8 bases in the middle. The CDR3 has 12 amino acids. The CDR3 region is CASSDWTAEAFF. As DNA, the CDR3 is TGTGCCAGCAGTGATTGGACAGCTGAAGCTTTCTTT.

V gene TRBV10-3 combines with J gene TRBJ1-5; maybe TRBD1 (6 bases). Trimming took 0 bases from V and 2 from J, leaving 23 bases between them. Germline loops: CDR1 ENHRY, CDR2 SYGVKD. The length of the CDR3 is 20 residues. The CDR3 bases are TGTGCCATCAGTGAGTCGAAGACAGGCACCGGATCGGTGCGCAATCAGCCCCAGCATTTT. Its translation is CAISESKTGTGSVRNQPQHF.

The V and J genes are TRBV27 and TRBJ1-1; D gene uncertain. The V gene lost 0 bases and the J gene lost 4 bases, with 15 bases spanning the gap. CDR1 and CDR2 from the germline V gene are MNHEY and SMNVEV (reference sequence). The CDR3 consists of 16 residues. CDR3 bases: TGTGCCAGCAGTTTATCCGTCCCTGTACGGGGCACTGAAGCTTTCTTT. Residues: CASSLSVPVRGTEAFF.

CDR3 sequence (DNA): TGTGCCAGTAGTCTCCACAGGGGGCTCACAGATACGCAGTATTTT. Protein sequence: CASSLHRGLTDTQYF. The chain joins TRBV19 to TRBJ2-3, with 9 bases lining up with TRBD1. V gave up 5 bases and J gave up 2 bases; unmatched junction bases: 5. The CDR3 length is 15 residues. Germline lookup yields CDR1 LNHDA and CDR2 SQIVND (reference sequence).

The chain couples TRBV19 to TRBJ1-5; 8 bases match TRBD1. This CDR3 contains 16 residues. Per germline, CDR1 LNHDA and CDR2 SQIVND (reference sequence). Trimming took 4 bases from V and 1 from J; bases not matched to a gene: 6. Written as DNA, the CDR3 is TGTGCCAGTAGTAGCCAGGGGGCGGGGAGCAATCAGCCCCAGCATTTT. Translated: CASSSQGAGSNQPQHF.

CDR3 region: CASSPREGRNEQFF. CDR3 bases: TGCGCCAGCAGCCCCCGGGAGGGGCGCAATGAGCAGTTCTTC. The chain joins TRBV5-1 to TRBJ2-1, with TRBD2 matching over 8 bases. Per the germline V gene, CDR1 is SGHRS and CDR2 is YFSETQ. Trimming cost V 4 bases and J 6 bases; bases outside gene matches: 6. The CDR3 sequence is 14 residues long.

The gene calls are TRBV6-5 and TRBJ1-4, with D maybe TRBD1 (6 bases). The V and J ends lost 2 bases and 3 bases respectively, with 10 bases between them. Germline loops: CDR1 MNHEY, CDR2 SVGAGI. This CDR3 has 15 residues. The CDR3 coding sequence is TGTGCCAGCAGTTACAATACAGGGCCTAATGAAAAACTGTTTTTT. Protein: CASSYNTGPNEKLFF.

The chain employs TRBV29-1 and TRBJ2-7; 7 bases map to TRBD1. After removal of 3 bases from V and 2 bases from J, the junction contained 7 bases not matched to a gene. Germline V gene data show CDR1 as SQVTM and CDR2 as ANQGSEA. The CDR3 contains 14 residues. DNA of the CDR3: TGCAGCGTTGAGGTAGGGACAGCAGCCTACGAGCAGTACTTC. Amino acids: CSVEVGTAAYEQYF.

The chain recombines TRBV27 with TRBJ2-2; D remains unclear. The CDR3 runs 18 residues. Trimming shortened V by 2 bases and J by 5 bases, and 21 bases separated the two germline ends. CDR1 MNHEY and CDR2 SMNVEV come from the germline V gene (reference sequence). This CDR3 is CASSLKGSLELWTGELFF. For the CDR3, the DNA is TGTGCCAGCAGTTTAAAAGGTAGCCTGGAATTGTGGACCGGGGAGCTGTTTTTT.

This rearrangement joins TRBV29-1 to TRBJ2-3; D is uncertain. CDR3 length equals 13 residues. Looked up from germline, CDR1 is SQVTM and CDR2 is ANQGSEA. V was shortened by 1 base and J by 2 bases, with 7 bases between the two germline ends. CDR3 loop: CSVEGGFTDTQYF. The CDR3, as DNA: TGCAGCGTTGAAGGAGGTTTCACAGATACGCAGTATTTT.

The chain has TRBV2 and TRBJ1-4; tentatively, D is TRBD1 (5 bases). The length of the CDR3 is 15 residues. The germline V and J ends were trimmed by 6 bases and 8 bases, with 19 bases remaining between them. CDR1 and CDR2 from the germline V gene are SNHLY and FYNNEI. The CDR3 coding sequence is TGTGCCAGCAGCACCGAGGGGCAGGGAGGGGAAAAACTGTTTTTT. This gives the protein CASSTEGQGGEKLFF. Full variable domain (outside the CDR3, taken from reference TRBV2 and TRBJ1-4): EPEVTQTPSHQVTQMGQEVILRCVPISNHLYFYWYRQILGQKVEFLVSFYNNEISEKSEIFDDQFSVERPDGSNFTLKIRSTKLEDSAMYFCASSTEGQGGEKLFFGSGTQLSVL.

This sequence joins TRBV6-1 and TRBJ2-7; TRBD1 aligns across 7 bases. The J segment lost 3 bases and the V segment lost 2 bases, leaving 7 bases of the junction unmatched. The CDR3 is made up of 15 amino acids. In germline, CDR1 is MNHNS, CDR2 SASEGT. CDR3 sequence reads: CASSERQGVFYEQYF. CDR3 coding DNA: TGTGCCAGCAGTGAAAGGCAGGGGGTTTTCTACGAGCAGTACTTC.

The chain recombines TRBV10-1 with TRBJ1-1; D is unclear. CDR1 WNHNN and CDR2 SYGVQD come from the germline V gene (reference sequence). V was shortened by 4 bases and J by 1 base, with 7 bases between the two germline ends. This CDR3 region has 13 residues. The CDR3 region has the DNA TGCGCCAGCAGTGTCCGGGGGAACACTGAAGCTTTCTTT. It yields the protein CASSVRGNTEAFF.

The rearrangement joins TRBV29-1 to TRBJ1-1; D remains ambiguous. CDR3 length: 13 residues. Germline V gene sequence: CDR1 SQVTM, CDR2 ANQGSEA. V was clipped by 4 bases and J by 1 base, with 10 bases between them. The CDR3 region is CSVVRGQNTEAFF. For the CDR3, the DNA is TGCAGCGTTGTCCGAGGGCAGAACACTGAAGCTTTCTTT.

The rearrangement uses TRBV15 and TRBJ2-7, with TRBD1 matching 8 bases. The V and J ends lost 6 bases and 1 base, in that order; junction bases with no gene match: 11. CDR1 LNHNV and CDR2 YYDKDF come from the germline V gene (reference sequence). This CDR3 is 16 amino acids long. CDR3 DNA sequence: TGTGCCACCAGGCTGGCAGGGGGCGCCGGATCCTACGAGCAGTACTTC. This gives the protein CATRLAGGAGSYEQYF. The full variable domain, rest sourced from reference TRBV15 and TRBJ2-7, is DAMVIQNPRYQVTQFGKPVTLSCSQTLNHNVMYWYQQKSSQAPKLLFHYYDKDFNNEADTPDNFQSRRPNTSFCFLDIRSPGLGDTAMYLCATRLAGGAGSYEQYFGPGTRLTVT.

The chain combines TRBV6-1 with TRBJ2-2; 7 nucleotides align to TRBD1. The CDR3 contains 14 residues. Germline V gene lookup returns CDR1 MNHNS and CDR2 SASEGT. The V and J ends lost 7 bases and 1 base, in that order; junction bases with no gene match: 3. CDR3 protein: CASKRTGNTGELFF. CDR3 nucleotide sequence: TGTGCCAGCAAAAGGACAGGGAACACCGGGGAGCTGTTTTTT.

V is TRBV9 and J is TRBJ1-1; 9 bases line up with TRBD1. The germline V gene encodes CDR1 SGDLS and CDR2 YYNGEE. V shed 3 bases and J 4 bases; nucleotides not matched to a gene: 10. CDR3 length: 16 amino acids. In DNA, the CDR3 is TGTGCCAGCAGCGCACGGGACAGGGTATGGGCCACTGAAGCTTTCTTT. Amino acids: CASSARDRVWATEAFF.

The J gene is TRBJ1-5, the V gene TRBV7-2; tentatively, D is TRBD1 (5 bases). This CDR3 comprises 15 residues. V gave up 1 base and J gave up 9 bases, with 16 bases separating them. CDR1 and CDR2 from the germline V gene are SGHTA and FQGNSA. CDR3 DNA sequence: TGTGCCAGCAGCTTAGGGCGGGGCATCGCGGGGCCCCAGCATTTT. Amino acid sequence: CASSLGRGIAGPQHF.

The chain is built from TRBV18 and TRBJ1-4; tentative D call: TRBD1 (6 bases). This CDR3 is 15 amino acids long. Germline V gene sequence: CDR1 KGHSH, CDR2 LQKENI. The ends were cut back, 2 bases at V and 8 bases at J, with 15 bases in the middle. The CDR3 loop reads CASSPRRARGEKLFF. Here the CDR3 DNA reads TGTGCCAGCTCACCAAGAAGGGCCAGGGGCGAAAAACTGTTTTTT. Filled out from reference TRBV18 and TRBJ1-4, the complete variable domain reads NAGVMQNPRHLVRRRGQEARLRCSPMKGHSHVYWYRQLPEEGLKFMVYLQKENIIDESGMPKERFSAEFPKEGPSILRIQQVVRGDSAAYFCASSPRRARGEKLFFGSGTQLSVL.

The chain employs TRBV6-1 and TRBJ1-5; the match to TRBD1 covers 8 bases. Germline V gene lookup returns CDR1 MNHNS and CDR2 SASEGT. V lost 6 bases, J lost 4 bases, and 5 bases stayed unmatched. The CDR3 is made up of 14 amino acids. The CDR3 coding sequence is TGTGCCAGCAGCTGGACAGGGTCTAATCAGCCCCAGCATTTT. Translation: CASSWTGSNQPQHF.

The gene calls are TRBV19 and TRBJ1-6, with 7 positions matching TRBD1. The junction had 7 bases not matched to a gene; V was cut back by 5 bases and J by 6 bases. Germline CDR1 LNHDA, CDR2 SQIVND (reference sequence). This CDR3 spans 15 amino acids. CDR3 sequence reads: CASSDRQGGNSPLHF. CDR3 sequence (DNA): TGTGCCAGTAGTGATCGACAGGGCGGTAATTCACCCCTCCACTTT. Using reference TRBV19 and TRBJ1-6 for the parts outside the CDR3, the full variable domain is DGGITQSPKYLFRKEGQNVTLSCEQNLNHDAMYWYRQDPGQGLRLIYYSQIVNDFQKGDIAEGYSVSREKKESFPLTVTSAQKNPTAFYLCASSDRQGGNSPLHFGNGTRLTVT.

The CDR3 protein is CASSSGGLRHTGELFF. In DNA form, the CDR3 reads TGTGCCAGCAGCTCTGGGGGCCTCCGTCACACCGGGGAGCTGTTTTTT. The chain recombines TRBV7-9 with TRBJ2-2; a possible D gene is TRBD1 (6 bases). The V gene lost 4 bases and the J gene lost 3 bases, with 15 bases spanning the gap. The CDR3 sequence is 16 residues long. Germline loops: CDR1 SEHNR, CDR2 FQNEAQ (reference sequence).

This chain joins TRBV27 and TRBJ2-7, with a weak D call TRBD1 (6 bases). The CDR3 extends over 12 amino acids. Germline CDR1 is MNHEY and CDR2 is SMNVEV (reference sequence). The V end lost 5 bases, the J end lost 7 bases, and 12 bases lay between the germline ends. This CDR3 reads CASSQTGLEQYF. Written as DNA, the CDR3 is TGTGCCAGCAGTCAAACAGGGTTGGAGCAGTACTTC.

The rearrangement joins TRBV4-2 to TRBJ2-6; tentative D call: TRBD2 (5 bases). Trimming shortened V by 0 bases and J by 0 bases, and 9 bases separated the two germline ends. CDR3 length: 17 residues. The germline gives CDR1 LGHNA, CDR2 YNFKEQ. The CDR3 DNA sequence: TGTGCCAGCAGCCAAGATTTAGGGAGCTCTGGGGCCAACGTCCTGACTTTC. It is translated as CASSQDLGSSGANVLTF.